This T cell receptor (beta chain) was retrieved from a study of TIL therapy for anti-PD-1-resistant metastatic lung cancer. The study's findings and limits: The baseline peripheral repertoire was partially replaced by infused TIL clonotypes that later decayed. Treatment-naive, never-smoker and oncogene-addicted patients were overrepresented in this highly selected cohort.

On this clone: Its antigen is currently unknown.

The CDR3 runs 12 residues. V lost 4 bases to trimming and J lost 8 bases, with 9 bases between them. Germline values: CDR1 SEHNR, CDR2 FQNEAQ (reference sequence). Noted time point: pre-treatment sample, taken before nivolumab and TIL therapy. Patients were adults with stage 4 NSCLC. This was the immunoSEQ v3 assay. Repertoires were generated with immunoSEQ multiplex PCR, while TCRdb's copy carries only in-frame clones and drops some. The sample gives 18,000 or so clones, about four fifths of which show up once; 2.2% is in the top ten. This TCR came from a person between 30 and 80 years old with non-small cell lung cancer. The chain couples TRBV7-9 to TRBJ2-1, with D perhaps matching TRBD2 (5 bases). The sequencing here drew on blood, taken at baseline. The DNA for the CDR3 is TGTGCCAGCAGCTCAGTAGCGTATGAGCAGTTCTTC. Its protein product is CASSSVAYEQFF. The complete variable domain, with remaining parts taken from reference TRBV7-9 and TRBJ2-1, reads DTGVSQNPRHKITKRGQNVTFRCDPISEHNRLYWYRQTLGQGPEFLTYFQNEAQLEKSRLLSDRFSAERPKGSFSTLEIQRTEQGDSAMYLCASSSVAYEQFFGPGTRLTVL.